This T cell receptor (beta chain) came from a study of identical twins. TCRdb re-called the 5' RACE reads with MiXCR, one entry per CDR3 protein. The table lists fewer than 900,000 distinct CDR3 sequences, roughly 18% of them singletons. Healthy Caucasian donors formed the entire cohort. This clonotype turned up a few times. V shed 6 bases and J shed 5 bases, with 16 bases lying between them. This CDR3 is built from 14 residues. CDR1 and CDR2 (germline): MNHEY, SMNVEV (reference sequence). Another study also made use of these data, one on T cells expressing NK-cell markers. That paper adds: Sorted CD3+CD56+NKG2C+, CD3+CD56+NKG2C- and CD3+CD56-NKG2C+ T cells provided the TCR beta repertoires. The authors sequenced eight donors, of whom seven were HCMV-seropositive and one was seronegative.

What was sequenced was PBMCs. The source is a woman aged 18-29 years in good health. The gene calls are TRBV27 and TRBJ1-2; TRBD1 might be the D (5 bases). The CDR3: CASSYTGAVYGYTF. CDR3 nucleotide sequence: TGTGCCAGCAGCTATACAGGAGCGGTGTATGGCTACACCTTC.